The 16 T cell receptor beta chains in this list originate from one sample, sequenced in a study of immune evolution from preneoplasia to lung adenocarcinoma. Assay used: immunoSEQ multiplex PCR; TCRdb lists only in-frame clones, some missing. In the table there are more than 4,000 clones, approximately 89% of which are singletons. Sequencing was carried out using FFPE minimally invasive lung adenocarcinoma tissue. The receptor set was obtained from a donor aged 70 or over with lung adenocarcinoma.

The CDR3 DNA reads TGTGCCAGCAGGAAACAGCCTATGGATACGCAGTATTTT. This sequence encodes CASRKQPMDTQYF. The chain carries TRBV28 and TRBJ2-3; D not resolved. CDR3 length equals 13 residues. Germline CDR1 is MDHEN and CDR2 is SYDVKM. The V gene lost 6 bases and the J gene lost 6 bases, with 13 bases spanning the gap. The entire variable domain, with the rest obtained from reference TRBV28 and TRBJ2-3, is as follows: DVKVTQSSRYLVKRTGEKVFLECVQDMDHENMFWYRQDPGLGLRLIYFSYDVKMKEKGDIPEGYSVSREKKERFSLILESASTNQTSMYLCASRKQPMDTQYFGPGTRLTVL.

The V and J genes are TRBV9 and TRBJ2-2; D unclear. This CDR3 region has 13 residues. Trimming pared 0 bases from V and 5 bases from J, leaving 5 bases between. The germline gives CDR1 SGDLS, CDR2 YYNGEE. For the CDR3, the DNA is TGTGCCAGCAGCGTAGAATGGACCGGGGAGCTGTTTTTT. Protein sequence: CASSVEWTGELFF. Complete variable domain (other parts from reference TRBV9 and TRBJ2-2): DSGVTQTPKHLITATGQRVTLRCSPRSGDLSVYWYQQSLDQGLQFLIQYYNGEERAKGNILERFSAQQFPDLHSELNLSSLELGDSALYFCASSVEWTGELFFGEGSRLTVL.

The gene calls are TRBV19 and TRBJ1-2, with 10 bases matching TRBD1. V lost 6 bases, J lost 7 bases, and 11 bases stayed unmatched. Germline lookup yields CDR1 LNHDA and CDR2 SQIVND (reference sequence). CDR3 length: 15 amino acids. CDR3 sequence reads: CASSRGHGQGVGYTF. The CDR3 bases are TGTGCCAGTAGCCGAGGTCATGGACAGGGGGTTGGCTACACCTTC.

The gene calls are TRBV11-2 and TRBJ2-1; 10 nucleotides agree with TRBD1. The CDR3 loop spans 17 amino acids. J gave up 1 base and V 5 bases, and 8 bases lay outside the gene matches. CDR1 and CDR2 (germline): SGHAT, FQNNGV. This CDR3 reads CASSPRQGAGSYNEQFF. CDR3 nucleotide sequence: TGTGCCAGCAGCCCCAGACAGGGGGCGGGATCCTACAATGAGCAGTTCTTC.

The chain has TRBV2 and TRBJ1-4; perhaps TRBD1 as D (5 bases). This CDR3 has 15 amino acids. Germline CDR1 and CDR2: SNHLY and FYNNEI. Deletions cut 7 bases from V and 1 base from J, with 13 bases between. Written as DNA, the CDR3 is TGTGCCAGCAATTCGGGGGGTAGAACTAATGAAAAACTGTTTTTT. Its protein is CASNSGGRTNEKLFF.

J is TRBJ2-7 and V is TRBV5-1; tentative D call: TRBD1 (6 bases). The germline gives CDR1 SGHRS, CDR2 YFSETQ. Trimming removed 0 bases from V and 3 bases from J, with 10 bases in between. The CDR3 consists of 14 residues. The CDR3 DNA reads TGCGCCAGCAGCTTGGTAACAGGGAACTACGAGCAGTACTTC. This sequence encodes CASSLVTGNYEQYF. The full variable domain, its missing parts supplied by reference TRBV5-1 and TRBJ2-7, is KAGVTQTPRYLIKTRGQQVTLSCSPISGHRSVSWYQQTPGQGLQFLFEYFSETQRNKGNFPGRFSGRQFSNSRSEMNVSTLELGDSALYLCASSLVTGNYEQYFGPGTRLTVT.

The J gene is TRBJ2-2, the V gene TRBV6-4; D possibly corresponds to TRBD2 (5 bases). CDR1 MRHNA and CDR2 SNTAGT come from the germline V gene. CDR3 length equals 13 residues. Trimming pared 4 bases from V and 7 bases from J, leaving 10 bases between. The CDR3 loop reads CASSVLEGGELFF. The CDR3 nucleotides read TGTGCCAGCAGTGTCCTAGAGGGCGGGGAGCTGTTTTTT.

The V gene is TRBV4-2, the J gene TRBJ2-7; possibly TRBD2 for D (6 bases). V was clipped by 1 base and J by 3 bases, with 16 bases between them. This CDR3 comprises 16 residues. Germline V gene lookup returns CDR1 LGHNA and CDR2 YNFKEQ. In DNA form, the CDR3 reads TGTGCCAGCAGCCAAGGTACCCGGGACTTTTTCTACGAGCAGTACTTC. Translated, it gives CASSQGTRDFFYEQYF.

The chain carries TRBV7-9 and TRBJ2-3; D may be TRBD1 or TRBD2 (5 bases each). Germline CDR1 and CDR2: SEHNR and FQNEAQ (reference sequence). V lost 2 bases and J lost 0, with 9 bases in between. This CDR3 is built from 15 residues. In DNA, the CDR3 is TGTGCCAGCAGCTTACTCGGGGCTAGCACAGATACGCAGTATTTT. The encoded protein is CASSLLGASTDTQYF. The full variable domain, in which reference TRBV7-9 and TRBJ2-3 provide the parts outside the CDR3, is DTGVSQNPRHKITKRGQNVTFRCDPISEHNRLYWYRQTLGQGPEFLTYFQNEAQLEKSRLLSDRFSAERPKGSFSTLEIQRTEQGDSAMYLCASSLLGASTDTQYFGPGTRLTVL.

The CDR3 nucleotides read TGCGCCAGCAGCTTGGTAGCGGGTTCCTACAATGAGCAGTTCTTC. Its translation is CASSLVAGSYNEQFF. J is TRBJ2-1 and V is TRBV5-1, with 7 bases identical to TRBD2. The CDR3 totals 15 residues. Germline CDR1 SGHRS, CDR2 YFSETQ. After removal of 0 bases from V and 1 base from J, the junction contained 1 base not matched to a gene.

This chain links TRBV18 with TRBJ2-5; D is tentatively TRBD1 or TRBD2 (5 bases each). CDR3 length: 13 residues. The germline CDR1 and CDR2 sequences are KGHSH and LQKENI. V shed 3 bases and J shed 2 bases, with 7 bases lying between them. CDR3 sequence reads: CASSPGRQETQYF. CDR3 DNA sequence: TGTGCCAGCTCACCGGGACGGCAAGAGACCCAGTACTTC.

The J gene is TRBJ2-3, the V gene TRBV27, with TRBD1 identical over 8 bases. This CDR3 has 15 residues. CDR1 and CDR2 (germline): MNHEY, SMNVEV (reference sequence). Losses at the gene ends were 4 bases for V and 1 base for J; bases not matched to a gene: 4. The CDR3: CASSSGQAGTDTQYF. The CDR3, as DNA: TGTGCCAGCAGTTCGGGACAGGCTGGCACAGATACGCAGTATTTT.

This clone was counted a few times. Relative to the germline gene, one junction end is altered; a read error may explain this. The chain carries TRBV7-2 and TRBJ2-2; D might be TRBD1 (5 bases). Germline V gives CDR1 SGHTA, CDR2 FQGNSA. The CDR3 spans 16 residues. As DNA, the CDR3 is TGTGCCGGCAGGGATGCAGGGTTAGGGAACACCGGGGAGCTGTTTTTT. This codes for CAGRDAGLGNTGELFF.

This clone was counted between two and nine times. The CDR3 nucleotides are TGTGCCAGCAGCTTAGGACAGGCCCACGAGCAGTACTTC. Protein product: CASSLGQAHEQYF. The chain has TRBV11-1 and TRBJ2-7, with D possibly TRBD1 on 6 matching bases. There are 13 residues in the CDR3. Trimming removed 1 base at V and 5 bases at J, with 9 bases between. Germline V CDR1 and CDR2: SGHAT, FQDESV (reference sequence).

The chain combines TRBV11-2 with TRBJ1-3, with 8 bases that match TRBD1. Germline CDR1 and CDR2: SGHAT and FQNNGV. The V gene end was trimmed by 5 bases and the J gene end by 4 bases; junction bases not matched to a gene: 4. The CDR3 totals 14 residues. The CDR3 sequence: CASSQGTGGNTIYF. CDR3 DNA sequence: TGTGCCAGCAGCCAAGGGACAGGCGGAAACACCATATATTTT.

The V gene is TRBV28, the J gene TRBJ2-1; the D gene is possibly TRBD2 (5 bases). Germline V gene data show CDR1 as MDHEN and CDR2 as SYDVKM. V shed 1 base and J shed 8 bases, with 21 bases lying between them. CDR3 length equals 17 residues. The chain's CDR3 is CASSLSGDGDHSDEQFF. CDR3 in DNA: TGTGCCAGCAGTTTATCAGGCGACGGGGATCACTCCGATGAGCAGTTCTTC.